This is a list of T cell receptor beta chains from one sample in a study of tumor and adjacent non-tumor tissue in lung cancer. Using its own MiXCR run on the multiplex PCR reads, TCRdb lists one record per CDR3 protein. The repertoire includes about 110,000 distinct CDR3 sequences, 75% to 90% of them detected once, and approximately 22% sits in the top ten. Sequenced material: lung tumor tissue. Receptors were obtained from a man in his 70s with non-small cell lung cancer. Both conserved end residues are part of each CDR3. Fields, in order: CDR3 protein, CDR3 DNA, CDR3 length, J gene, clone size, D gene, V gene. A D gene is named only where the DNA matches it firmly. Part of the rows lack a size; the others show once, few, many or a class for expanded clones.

CDR3aa: CAISDGERRPYNEQFF
CDR3nt: TGTGCCATCAGTGACGGAGAGAGGCGCCCCTACAATGAGCAGTTCTTC
len: 16
j_gene: TRBJ2-1
abundance: NA
d_gene: NA
v_gene: TRBV10-3

CDR3aa: CAGSLVGTGVAGELYF
CDR3nt: TGTGCCGGCAGCTTAGTGGGCACAGGAGTTGCCGGGGAGCTGTATTTT
len: 16
j_gene: TRBJ2-2
abundance: NA
d_gene: NA
v_gene: TRBV11-2

CDR3aa: CARSQEGVTGELFF
CDR3nt: TGCGCCAGAAGCCAAGAAGGGGTCACCGGGGAGCTTTTTTTT
len: 14
j_gene: TRBJ2-2
abundance: NA
d_gene: NA
v_gene: TRBV4-3

CDR3aa: CNAWETNPEQYF
CDR3nt: TGCAACGCCTGGGAGACGAACCCTGAGCAGTACTTC
len: 12
j_gene: TRBJ2-7
abundance: NA
d_gene: NA
v_gene: TRBV29-1

CDR3aa: CASSLIGNSGVYNEQFF
CDR3nt: TGTGCCAGCAGCCTCATAGGAAATAGCGGGGTCTACAATGAGCAGTTCTTC
len: 17
j_gene: TRBJ2-1
abundance: NA
d_gene: TRBD2
v_gene: TRBV11-3

CDR3aa: CASNRGGYSEQFF
CDR3nt: TGTGCCAGCAATAGAGGTGGTTACAGTGAGCAGTTCTTC
len: 13
j_gene: TRBJ2-1
abundance: NA
d_gene: NA
v_gene: TRBV6-2/TRBV6-3

CDR3aa: CARSLGGRDTGELFF
CDR3nt: TGCGCCAGAAGCTTGGGTGGGCGCGACACAGGGGAGCTGTTTTTT
len: 15
j_gene: TRBJ2-2
abundance: NA
d_gene: NA
v_gene: TRBV5-1

CDR3aa: CSARSGSAGMGTGELFF
CDR3nt: TGCAGTGCTAGAAGTGGGAGTGCAGGAATGGGCACCGGGGAGCTGTTTTTT
len: 17
j_gene: TRBJ2-2
abundance: NA
d_gene: NA
v_gene: TRBV20-1

CDR3aa: CASSAIGTGLIGNIQYF
CDR3nt: TGTGCCAGCAGCGCTATCGGGACAGGGCTCATTGGAAACATTCAGTACTTC
len: 17
j_gene: TRBJ2-4
abundance: NA
d_gene: TRBD1
v_gene: TRBV5-6

CDR3aa: CASSIPGQGYDYTF
CDR3nt: TGTGCCAGCAGTATTCCGGGACAGGGATATGACTACACCTTC
len: 14
j_gene: TRBJ1-2
abundance: NA
d_gene: TRBD1
v_gene: TRBV6-6

CDR3aa: CSARTGHSYEQYF
CDR3nt: TGCAGTGCTAGGACAGGGCACTCCTACGAGCAGTACTTC
len: 13
j_gene: TRBJ2-7
abundance: many
d_gene: TRBD1
v_gene: TRBV20-1

CDR3aa: CASSKDRVADAFF
CDR3nt: TGTGCCAGCAGCAAGGACAGGGTCGCTGATGCTTTCTTT
len: 13
j_gene: TRBJ1-1
abundance: NA
d_gene: TRBD1
v_gene: TRBV5-6

CDR3aa: CASSHILADYNEQFF
CDR3nt: TGCGCCAGTAGCCACATATTAGCAGATTACAATGAGCAGTTCTTC
len: 15
j_gene: TRBJ2-1
abundance: NA
d_gene: NA
v_gene: TRBV4-3

CDR3aa: CAKSQNPAGAEYNEQFF
CDR3nt: TGTGCCAAGAGCCAAAACCCAGCGGGAGCTGAATACAATGAGCAGTTCTTC
len: 17
j_gene: TRBJ2-1
abundance: once
d_gene: TRBD2
v_gene: TRBV4-3

CDR3aa: CVNSSQSIGLTGNTIYF
CDR3nt: TGTGTCAACAGCTCCCAATCCATAGGGCTAACTGGAAACACCATATATTTT
len: 17
j_gene: TRBJ1-3
abundance: NA
d_gene: NA
v_gene: TRBV5-5

CDR3aa: CASSLGQTLTLSYIEQFF
CDR3nt: TGTGCCAGCAGCTTGGGACAGACACTCACACTCTCCTACATTGAGCAGTTCTTC
len: 18
j_gene: TRBJ2-1
abundance: once
d_gene: TRBD1
v_gene: TRBV7-8

CDR3aa: CLSSLVATSETQYF
CDR3nt: TGTCTCAGCAGCTTAGTAGCGACATCGGAGACCCAGTACTTC
len: 14
j_gene: TRBJ2-5
abundance: NA
d_gene: NA
v_gene: TRBV11-3

CDR3aa: CTSSVLTGSGEQYF
CDR3nt: TGTACTAGCAGTGTCCTAACAGGGTCGGGTGAGCAGTACTTC
len: 14
j_gene: TRBJ2-7
abundance: NA
d_gene: NA
v_gene: TRBV12-3/TRBV12-4

CDR3aa: CASSQIGDSSYNEQFF
CDR3nt: TGTGCCAGCAGTCAAATAGGGGACAGCTCCTACAATGAACAGTTCTTC
len: 16
j_gene: TRBJ2-1
abundance: NA
d_gene: TRBD1
v_gene: TRBV4-2

CDR3aa: CVSSRGQHEQYF
CDR3nt: TGTGTCAGCAGCCGAGGACAGCATGAGCAGTATTTC
len: 12
j_gene: TRBJ2-7
abundance: NA
d_gene: NA
v_gene: TRBV12-3/TRBV12-4

CDR3aa: CTSSLASGAFNEKLFF
CDR3nt: TGTACCAGCAGCTTAGCGAGTGGGGCGTTTAATGAAAAACTGTTTTTT
len: 16
j_gene: TRBJ1-4
abundance: once
d_gene: NA
v_gene: TRBV7-8

CDR3aa: CASSFLGGNLSDTQYF
CDR3nt: TGTGCCAGCAGTTTTCTGGGCGGGAATTTGTCAGATACGCAGTATTTT
len: 16
j_gene: TRBJ2-3
abundance: NA
d_gene: NA
v_gene: TRBV28

CDR3aa: CASSWYQPQYF
CDR3nt: TGTGCCAGCAGTTGGTATCAGCCCCAGTATTTT
len: 11
j_gene: TRBJ2-3
abundance: NA
d_gene: NA
v_gene: TRBV28

CDR3aa: CSSSFSIVGDEVFF
CDR3nt: TGTTCCAGCAGCTTTAGTATCGTGGGCGATGAAGTTTTCTTT
len: 14
j_gene: TRBJ1-1
abundance: NA
d_gene: NA
v_gene: TRBV7-9

CDR3aa: CASSEYPNSPLHF
CDR3nt: TGTGCCAGTAGCGAGTACCCAAATTCACCCCTCCACTTT
len: 13
j_gene: TRBJ1-6
abundance: few
d_gene: NA
v_gene: TRBV19

CDR3aa: CVSSLGILSTDTQYF
CDR3nt: TGTGTCAGCAGCTTGGGAATCCTCAGCACAGATACGCAGTATTTT
len: 15
j_gene: TRBJ2-3
abundance: once
d_gene: NA
v_gene: TRBV5-4

CDR3aa: CASSLTGGTEVFF
CDR3nt: TGTGCCAGCAGCTTAACAGGGGGCACTGAAGTTTTTTTT
len: 13
j_gene: TRBJ1-1
abundance: NA
d_gene: TRBD1
v_gene: TRBV7-8

CDR3aa: CASSYQTGLTEAFF
CDR3nt: TGTGCCAGCAGCTATCAGACAGGGCTAACTGAAGCTTTCTTT
len: 14
j_gene: TRBJ1-1
abundance: many
d_gene: TRBD1
v_gene: TRBV12-3/TRBV12-4

CDR3aa: CASSYSGAGQLGGYTF
CDR3nt: TGTGCCAGCAGTTACTCCGGGGCAGGGCAGCTGGGTGGCTACACCTTC
len: 16
j_gene: TRBJ1-2
abundance: NA
d_gene: NA
v_gene: TRBV6-5

CDR3aa: CVSSDHAGTGKETQYF
CDR3nt: TGTGTCAGCAGTGACCATGCCGGGACTGGGAAAGAGACCCAGTACTTC
len: 16
j_gene: TRBJ2-5
abundance: few
d_gene: NA
v_gene: TRBV28

CDR3aa: CATSEPQVYAISEKLFF
CDR3nt: TGTGCCACCAGTGAGCCGCAGGTATATGCAATTAGTGAAAAACTGTTTTTT
len: 17
j_gene: TRBJ1-4
abundance: NA
d_gene: NA
v_gene: TRBV24-1

CDR3aa: CAGSPAGTPTYEQYF
CDR3nt: TGTGCCGGCAGCCCCGCCGGGACACCAACCTACGAGCAGTACTTC
len: 15
j_gene: TRBJ2-7
abundance: NA
d_gene: NA
v_gene: TRBV11-2

CDR3aa: CASSSIGGSDNSPLRF
CDR3nt: TGTGCCAGCAGCAGCATAGGGGGCTCGGATAACTCACCCCTCCGCTTT
len: 16
j_gene: TRBJ1-6
abundance: NA
d_gene: TRBD1
v_gene: TRBV5-6

CDR3aa: CTSSLLQVLYEQYF
CDR3nt: TGTACCAGCAGCCTATTACAGGTCTTATACGAGCAGTACTTC
len: 14
j_gene: TRBJ2-7
abundance: NA
d_gene: NA
v_gene: TRBV11-2

CDR3aa: CASNQEMGQSQHF
CDR3nt: TGTGCCAGCAACCAAGAGATGGGGCAGTCCCAGCATTTT
len: 13
j_gene: TRBJ1-5
abundance: few
d_gene: NA
v_gene: TRBV14

CDR3aa: CANSYGQEYNEQFF
CDR3nt: TGTGCCAATAGTTACGGTCAGGAGTACAATGAGCAGTTCTTC
len: 14
j_gene: TRBJ2-1
abundance: NA
d_gene: NA
v_gene: TRBV6-2/TRBV6-3

CDR3aa: CTSSELAGVVETQYF
CDR3nt: TGTACCAGCAGCGAACTAGCGGGAGTGGTGGAGACCCAGTACTTC
len: 15
j_gene: TRBJ2-5
abundance: once
d_gene: TRBD2
v_gene: TRBV12-3/TRBV12-4

CDR3aa: CASSYPMTVGHQDAQCF
CDR3nt: TGTGCCAGCAGTTACCCGATGACAGTAGGCCATCAGGATGCGCAGTGTTTT
len: 17
j_gene: TRBJ2-3
abundance: once
d_gene: NA
v_gene: TRBV6-2/TRBV6-3

CDR3aa: CANSLLMMKTEAFF
CDR3nt: TGTGCCAACAGCTTACTCATGATGAAGACTGAAGCTTTCTTT
len: 14
j_gene: TRBJ1-1
abundance: NA
d_gene: NA
v_gene: TRBV11-3

CDR3aa: CASSATGMGACGYTF
CDR3nt: TGTGCAAGTAGTGCTACAGGGATGGGCGCTTGTGGCTACACTTTC
len: 15
j_gene: TRBJ1-2
abundance: NA
d_gene: NA
v_gene: TRBV6-5

CDR3aa: CASSSLGRSDKSPLHF
CDR3nt: TGTGCCAGTAGCAGCCTAGGGCGCTCGGATAAATCACCCCTCCACTTT
len: 16
j_gene: TRBJ1-6
abundance: NA
d_gene: NA
v_gene: TRBV5-6

CDR3aa: CASSLLSGFEQYF
CDR3nt: TGTGCCAGCAGCTTGCTTAGTGGATTCGAGCAGTACTTC
len: 13
j_gene: TRBJ2-7
abundance: NA
d_gene: NA
v_gene: TRBV11-1

CDR3aa: CASSYSGQGYGYAF
CDR3nt: TGTGCCAGCAGTTACTCGGGACAAGGGTATGGCTACGCCTTT
len: 14
j_gene: TRBJ1-2
abundance: NA
d_gene: NA
v_gene: TRBV6-5

CDR3aa: CASTEGRGYTEAFF
CDR3nt: TGTGCCAGTACCGAAGGTCGGGGGTATACTGAAGCTTTCTTT
len: 14
j_gene: TRBJ1-1
abundance: NA
d_gene: NA
v_gene: TRBV6-1

CDR3aa: CASRPRGGSNEKLFF
CDR3nt: TGTGCCAGCAGACCGAGAGGAGGTAGTAATGAAAAACTATTTTTT
len: 15
j_gene: TRBJ1-4
abundance: NA
d_gene: NA
v_gene: TRBV6-5

CDR3aa: CASRDNSYNVQFF
CDR3nt: TGTGCCAGCCGGGACAACTCCTACAATGTGCAGTTCTTC
len: 13
j_gene: TRBJ2-1
abundance: NA
d_gene: NA
v_gene: TRBV10-3

CDR3aa: CASNQESRQTYKQYF
CDR3nt: TGCGCCAGCAACCAAGAAAGTCGGCAGACCTACAAGCAGTACTTC
len: 15
j_gene: TRBJ2-7
abundance: NA
d_gene: NA
v_gene: TRBV4-1

CDR3aa: CAFSEGRAGPLNEQFF
CDR3nt: TGTGCCTTCAGCGAAGGTAGGGCGGGCCCCCTCAATGAGCAGTTCTTC
len: 16
j_gene: TRBJ2-1
abundance: once
d_gene: NA
v_gene: TRBV10-3

CDR3aa: CASSPRDRGHGITEAFF
CDR3nt: TGTGCCAGCAGCCCGCGGGACAGGGGGCACGGGATCACTGAAGCTTTCTTT
len: 17
j_gene: TRBJ1-1
abundance: few
d_gene: TRBD1
v_gene: TRBV7-8

CDR3aa: CASSKDVQSHYGYTF
CDR3nt: TGTGCCAGTAGTAAGGATGTTCAGAGTCACTATGGCTACACCTTC
len: 15
j_gene: TRBJ1-2
abundance: NA
d_gene: NA
v_gene: TRBV19

CDR3aa: CASGRDREGVKYF
CDR3nt: TGTGCCAGCGGTCGGGACAGAGAAGGGGTTAAGTACTTC
len: 13
j_gene: TRBJ2-7
abundance: NA
d_gene: TRBD1
v_gene: TRBV5-6

CDR3aa: CSIAMEGTQYF
CDR3nt: TGCAGTATAGCCATGGAGGGGACCCAGTATTTC
len: 11
j_gene: TRBJ2-5
abundance: NA
d_gene: NA
v_gene: TRBV20-1

CDR3aa: CASSYFWWGHNSNHPQHF
CDR3nt: TGTGCCAGCAGTTACTTCTGGTGGGGACATAATAGCAATCATCCCCAGCATTTT
len: 18
j_gene: TRBJ1-5
abundance: NA
d_gene: NA
v_gene: TRBV6-6